The T cell receptor (beta chain) under discussion was sequenced for a study of CXCR3-negative and CXCR3-positive naive CD8 T cells. With UMI labels, 5' RACE was used to prepare the TRB cDNA libraries. TCRdb processed the 5' RACE reads again and assigns one entry to each CDR3 protein, with no DNA. This specimen shows roughly 89,000 distinct CDR3 sequences; the ten leading clones hold approximately 1%. CDR1 SGHDN and CDR2 FVKESK come from the germline V gene. The CDR3 is 14 residues long. The source is a human donor in good health. Some clones in this sample may be carry-over from other donors' samples. The V call is TRBV14, the J call TRBJ2-7; absent DNA, TCRdb's TRBD2 call cannot be checked. The sample taken for sequencing was naive CXCR3- CD8+ T cells from blood. Subset denoted: CD45RO-CCR7+CD27+CD95- naive CD8+ T cells lacking CXCR3 (TNR3-). CDR3 loop: CASSQGASSYEQYF. Full variable domain (outside the CDR3, taken from reference TRBV14 and TRBJ2-7): EAGVTQFPSHSVIEKGQTVTLRCDPISGHDNLYWYRRVMGKEIKFLLHFVKESKQDESGMPNNRFLAERTGGTYSTLKVQPAELEDSGVYFCASSQGASSYEQYFGPGTRLTVT.